The next 10 T cell receptor beta chains were all read from a single sample in a study of shared clonotypes between healthy human individuals. TCRdb keeps only in-frame clones here, not all; method: immunoSEQ multiplex PCR. The repertoire includes more than 2 million clones, 95% of them detected once, and approximately 0.13% sits in the top ten. The specimen was naive CD4+ T cells sorted from blood. The subset: CD45RA+ positively selected. These receptors were obtained from a man aged 18-30 years in good health.

The chain combines TRBV9 with TRBJ1-4; D unclear. Germline CDR1 is SGDLS and CDR2 is YYNGEE. The length of the CDR3 is 13 residues. V was cut by 0 bases and J by 6 bases, with 6 bases left in between. In DNA, the CDR3 is TGTGCCAGCAGCGTAGGTCGGGATGAAAAACTGTTTTTT. Encoded protein: CASSVGRDEKLFF.

The chain uses TRBV6-5 and TRBJ1-2, with 11 bases matching TRBD1. The V gene's germline CDR1 is MNHEY and CDR2 SVGAGI. The CDR3 runs 15 residues. The ends lost 6 bases at V and 8 bases at J; junction bases unmatched: 11. CDR3 protein: CASSRTGTGGNGYTF. The CDR3 nucleotides read TGTGCCAGCAGCCGAACCGGGACAGGGGGTAACGGCTACACCTTC.

This CDR3 reads CASSEGTGAYEQYF. The CDR3 nucleotides are TGTGCCAGCAGTGAAGGGACAGGGGCCTACGAGCAGTACTTC. The V and J genes are TRBV25-1 and TRBJ2-7; 10 bases agree with TRBD1. With 2 bases clipped from V and 2 bases from J, the junction kept 0 bases outside the gene matches. Germline assignment: CDR1 MGHDK and CDR2 SYGVNS. The CDR3 runs to 14 residues.

As regards this clone: This sample includes further DNA sequences coding for the same CDR3. This chain uses TRBV11-2 with TRBJ2-7; either TRBD1 or TRBD2 may supply D (5 bases each). The V end was cut by 1 base, the J end by 0 bases, with 7 bases between. The CDR3 runs to 14 residues. Looked up from germline, CDR1 is SGHAT and CDR2 is FQNNGV. The CDR3 here is CASSLGGGSYEQYF. The CDR3 DNA reads TGTGCCAGCAGCTTAGGTGGGGGCTCCTACGAGCAGTACTTC.

The chain has TRBV6-1 and TRBJ1-5, with a possible D match to TRBD1 (5 bases). Deletions cut 10 bases from V and 0 bases from J, with 16 bases between. Germline CDR1 is MNHNS and CDR2 is SASEGT. The CDR3 has 15 residues. CDR3 nucleotide sequence: TGTGCCACCCCGGGGGGTGGGGATAGCAATCAGCCCCAGCATTTT. This sequence encodes CATPGGGDSNQPQHF.

CDR3 sequence (DNA): TGTGCCAGCTTCCCTTACGGGACAGGGGCAGATACGCAGTATTTT. Protein: CASFPYGTGADTQYF. The V gene is TRBV27, the J gene TRBJ2-3; TRBD1 agrees at 10 bases. Germline values: CDR1 MNHEY, CDR2 SMNVEV (reference sequence). V dropped 8 bases and J dropped 4; count of bases not matched to a gene: 9. This CDR3 has 15 residues.

The V and J genes are TRBV5-1 and TRBJ2-1, with D possibly TRBD2 on 5 matching bases. CDR1 and CDR2 (germline): SGHRS, YFSETQ. Trimming shortened V by 0 bases and J by 9 bases, and 16 bases separated the two germline ends. The CDR3 spans 15 residues. CDR3 region: CASSLERNRVSEQFF. Written as DNA, the CDR3 is TGCGCCAGCAGCTTGGAGCGGAATCGTGTTTCTGAGCAGTTCTTC.

In the case of this clone: The same CDR3 also results from other DNA sequences found in this sample. The chain combines TRBV5-1 with TRBJ2-1, with D perhaps being TRBD1 or TRBD2 (5 bases each). The CDR3 spans 15 residues. CDR1 and CDR2 (germline): SGHRS, YFSETQ. Trimming pared 0 bases from V and 0 bases from J, leaving 7 bases between. CDR3: CASSLGGSSYNEQFF. Written as DNA, the CDR3 is TGCGCCAGCAGCTTGGGGGGGAGCTCCTACAATGAGCAGTTCTTC. Full variable domain (remainder filled in from reference TRBV5-1 and TRBJ2-1): KAGVTQTPRYLIKTRGQQVTLSCSPISGHRSVSWYQQTPGQGLQFLFEYFSETQRNKGNFPGRFSGRQFSNSRSEMNVSTLELGDSALYLCASSLGGSSYNEQFFGPGTRLTVL.

The V call is TRBV11-3, the J call TRBJ2-3, with 10 bases that match TRBD1. The CDR3 runs to 15 residues. Losses at the gene ends were 1 base for V and 5 bases for J; bases not matched to a gene: 3. Germline lookup yields CDR1 SGHNT and CDR2 YENEEA. In DNA form, the CDR3 reads TGTGCCAGCAGCTTAGGACAGGGGGCCGGAGATACGCAGTATTTT. As protein: CASSLGQGAGDTQYF.

The chain has TRBV6-1 and TRBJ2-3; 7 nucleotides line up with TRBD2. CDR1 MNHNS and CDR2 SASEGT come from the germline V gene. This CDR3 comprises 15 residues. V shed 0 bases and J 5 bases; nucleotides not matched to a gene: 5. The CDR3 loop is CASSEAPSGRDTQYF. As DNA, the CDR3 is TGTGCCAGCAGTGAAGCGCCTAGCGGAAGAGATACGCAGTATTTT.